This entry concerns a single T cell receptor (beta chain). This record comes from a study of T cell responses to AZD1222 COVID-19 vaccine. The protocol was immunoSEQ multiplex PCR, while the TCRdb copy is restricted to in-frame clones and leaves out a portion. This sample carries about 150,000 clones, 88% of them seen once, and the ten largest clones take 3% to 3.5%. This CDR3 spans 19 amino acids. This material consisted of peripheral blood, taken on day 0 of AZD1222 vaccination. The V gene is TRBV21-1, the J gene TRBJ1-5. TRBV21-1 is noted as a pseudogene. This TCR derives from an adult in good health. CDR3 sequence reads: CAGGHRPGGEGVGNQPQHF. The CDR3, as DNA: TGTGCCGGCGGGCACCGACCAGGGGGGGAGGGAGTCGGTAATCAGCCCCAGCATTTT.